The 29 T cell receptor beta chains below all came from one sample that was sequenced in a study of CD4 T cells in relation to SARS-CoV-2 and coronaviruses. Clones were read by immunoSEQ multiplex PCR, and TCRdb kept only the in-frame ones, dropping some. The data show under 45,000 clones, with approximately 86% seen just once and 4.5% to 5% held by the top ten. These TCRs' antigens remain unknown. Material for sequencing was naive CD4+ T cells from PBMCs, cultured in vitro. Stated subset: naive CD4+ T cells isolated by negative enrichment. The receptors here all came from an adult with COVID-19.

The genes are TRBV18 and TRBJ2-7; tentatively, D is TRBD2 (5 bases). Trimming took off 1 base at V and 4 bases at J, with 11 bases between the two ends. CDR1 is KGHSH and CDR2 is LQKENI in the germline V gene. The CDR3 contains 14 residues. This chain's CDR3 is CASSPRGRMYEQYF. CDR3 sequence (DNA): TGTGCCAGCTCACCACGCGGGCGTATGTACGAGCAGTACTTC.

This chain uses TRBV24-1 with TRBJ2-7; 12 nucleotides line up with TRBD2. Germline V gene sequence: CDR1 KGHDR, CDR2 SFDVKD. Trimming at V came to 2 bases and at J to 3 bases, leaving 4 bases not matched to a gene. The CDR3 totals 16 residues. The CDR3 loop is CATSDSGLAGHYEQYF. For the CDR3, the DNA is TGTGCCACCAGTGATTCAGGACTAGCGGGACACTACGAGCAGTACTTC.

J is TRBJ2-3 and V is TRBV5-1; D is tentatively TRBD1 or TRBD2 (5 bases each). Germline V gene data show CDR1 as SGHRS and CDR2 as YFSETQ. Trimming removed 0 bases from V and 2 bases from J, with 13 bases in between. The CDR3 loop spans 16 amino acids. The CDR3 nucleotides are TGCGCCAGCAGCTTGGCGGGGACCCTACCCACAGATACGCAGTATTTT. It specifies CASSLAGTLPTDTQYF.

The V gene is TRBV7-2, the J gene TRBJ2-1; weak D call: TRBD2 (6 bases). V was pared by 7 bases and J by 1 base, with 20 bases between. This CDR3 has 17 residues. In germline, CDR1 is SGHTA, CDR2 FQGNSA. Here the CDR3 reads CASTARGGEISYNEQFF. The DNA of the CDR3 is TGTGCCAGCACCGCGCGGGGCGGCGAGATTTCCTACAATGAGCAGTTCTTC.

This sequence joins TRBV9 and TRBJ1-6; D is uncertain. V lost 0 bases to trimming and J lost 6 bases, with 10 bases between them. Germline V lookup: CDR1 SGDLS, CDR2 YYNGEE. The CDR3 loop spans 15 amino acids. The CDR3 sequence is CASSVVPSTNSPLHF. The CDR3 coding sequence is TGTGCCAGCAGCGTAGTCCCTTCGACTAATTCACCCCTCCACTTT.

The chain links TRBV5-4 to TRBJ2-7, with unresolved D. Between the trimmed V and J ends, which lost 4 bases and 0 bases, there was a span of 2 bases. The V gene's germline CDR1 is SGHNT and CDR2 YYREEE (reference sequence). The CDR3 loop spans 11 amino acids. The CDR3 DNA is TGTGCCAGCAGCAGCTCCTACGAGCAGTACTTC. Protein product: CASSSSYEQYF.

The chain joins TRBV2 to TRBJ2-7, with D uncertain. Germline values: CDR1 SNHLY, CDR2 FYNNEI. This CDR3 comprises 12 residues. V was pared by 5 bases and J by 4 bases, with 9 bases between. DNA for the CDR3: TGTGCCAGCAGTCCCCACCTATACGAGCAGTACTTC. Translating it yields CASSPHLYEQYF.

The chain uses TRBV5-1 and TRBJ1-1; 8 nucleotides match TRBD1. The germline V gene encodes CDR1 SGHRS and CDR2 YFSETQ. V shed 0 bases and J 5 bases; nucleotides not matched to a gene: 9. The CDR3 spans 16 residues. The CDR3 bases are TGCGCCAGCAGCTTGGAATCCAGGGGGCGCGAGACTGAAGCTTTCTTT. Protein: CASSLESRGRETEAFF. Full variable domain (missing parts from reference TRBV5-1 and TRBJ1-1): KAGVTQTPRYLIKTRGQQVTLSCSPISGHRSVSWYQQTPGQGLQFLFEYFSETQRNKGNFPGRFSGRQFSNSRSEMNVSTLELGDSALYLCASSLESRGRETEAFFGQGTRLTVV.

This clone has a handful of counts. CDR3 protein: CSASQWSPLHF. Written as DNA, the CDR3 is TGCAGTGCTAGCCAGTGGTCGCCCCTCCACTTT. The rearrangement uses TRBV20-1 and TRBJ1-6, with D unclear. The CDR3 covers 11 residues. Germline V CDR1 and CDR2: DFQATT, SNEGSKA (reference sequence). V was shortened by 3 bases and J by 13 bases, with 10 bases between the two germline ends.

The chain has TRBV18 and TRBJ2-5; D might be TRBD1 (6 bases). Germline loops: CDR1 KGHSH, CDR2 LQKENI. This CDR3 comprises 14 residues. V was pared by 6 bases and J by 5 bases, with 16 bases between. The CDR3 here is CASSVRQAPETQYF. CDR3 nucleotides: TGTGCCAGCTCGGTTAGACAGGCCCCTGAGACCCAGTACTTC.

J is TRBJ1-2 and V is TRBV5-1; weak D call: TRBD1 (6 bases). The CDR3 spans 14 residues. With 3 bases removed from V and 8 bases from J, the gap between germline ends came to 17 bases. The germline V gene encodes CDR1 SGHRS and CDR2 YFSETQ. The chain's CDR3 is CASSSGPGAGGYTF. The CDR3 nucleotides read TGCGCCAGCAGCTCCGGGCCGGGGGCAGGAGGCTACACCTTC.

This clone was counted once. The rearrangement joins TRBV19 to TRBJ2-1; 7 bases line up with TRBD1. CDR1 and CDR2 (germline): LNHDA, SQIVND (reference sequence). The CDR3 covers 14 residues. The trim removed 10 bases at V and 9 bases at J, leaving 15 bases unmatched. The CDR3 bases are TGTGCCACCACGGGGCTTTCAGGGGGAAGTGAGCAGTTCTTC. Protein sequence: CATTGLSGGSEQFF.

The V call is TRBV9, the J call TRBJ2-1; 12 positions match TRBD2. This CDR3 has 14 residues. V dropped 1 base and J dropped 7; count of bases not matched to a gene: 0. Germline V CDR1 and CDR2: SGDLS, YYNGEE. The CDR3 spells CASSVTSGRNEQFF. As DNA, the CDR3 is TGTGCCAGCAGCGTAACTAGCGGGAGGAATGAGCAGTTCTTC.

The chain joins TRBV4-1 to TRBJ2-5, with D perhaps assigned TRBD1 or TRBD2 (5 bases each). Germline CDR1 and CDR2: MGHRA and YSYEKL. The CDR3 is 16 amino acids. Trimming cost V 0 bases and J 4 bases, with 15 bases left between them. CDR3 in amino acids: CASSQDGALWGETQYF. DNA for the CDR3: TGCGCCAGCAGCCAAGACGGGGCCTTATGGGGAGAGACCCAGTACTTC.

This clone was observed a handful of times. The V and J genes are TRBV7-2 and TRBJ2-2, with TRBD1 matching over 7 bases. Per the germline V gene, CDR1 is SGHTA and CDR2 is FQGNSA. The CDR3 consists of 15 residues. Trimming cost V 5 bases and J 5 bases; bases outside gene matches: 8. CDR3 amino acids: CASSPRQGRTGELFF. The DNA of the CDR3 is TGTGCCAGCAGCCCTCGACAGGGTAGGACCGGGGAGCTGTTTTTT. Full variable domain (outside the CDR3, taken from reference TRBV7-2 and TRBJ2-2): GAGVSQSPSNKVTEKGKDVELRCDPISGHTALYWYRQSLGQGLEFLIYFQGNSAPDKSGLPSDRFSAERTGGSVSTLTIQRTQQEDSAVYLCASSPRQGRTGELFFGEGSRLTVL.

The chain carries TRBV6-5 and TRBJ2-7, with D unclear. Per germline, CDR1 MNHEY and CDR2 SVGAGI. Trimming took 4 bases from V and 6 from J, leaving 13 bases between them. The CDR3 spans 13 residues. The CDR3 DNA reads as TGTGCCAGCAGTTCGGAAGGCTCGGGCGAGCAGTACTTC. This codes for CASSSEGSGEQYF.

The chain has TRBV5-4 and TRBJ1-1; no clear D. The V and J ends lost 0 bases and 0 bases respectively, with 9 bases between them. Germline V lookup: CDR1 SGHNT, CDR2 YYREEE (reference sequence). This CDR3 comprises 15 residues. This CDR3 reads CASSLVAGLNTEAFF. The CDR3 bases are TGTGCCAGCAGCTTGGTGGCAGGCTTGAACACTGAAGCTTTCTTT.

The DNA of the CDR3 is TGTGCCAGCAGCTTATATCCGGGGGGATTTGCGAGTGATGAGCAGTTCTTC. Translated, it gives CASSLYPGGFASDEQFF. This chain links TRBV13 with TRBJ2-1; 7 bases fit TRBD2. V lost 2 bases, J lost 8 bases, and 15 bases stayed unmatched. The CDR3 length is 17 residues. CDR1 and CDR2 from the germline V gene are PRHDT and FYEKMQ (reference sequence).

The chain joins TRBV5-1 to TRBJ1-3; the match to TRBD1 covers 7 bases. CDR1 SGHRS and CDR2 YFSETQ come from the germline V gene. V was clipped by 0 bases and J by 3 bases; unmatched bases: 3. The CDR3 extends over 15 amino acids. CDR3 protein: CASSLGQGNGNTIYF. CDR3 DNA: TGCGCCAGCAGCTTGGGACAGGGTAATGGAAACACCATATATTTT.

The V and J genes are TRBV28 and TRBJ1-5; 8 bases agree with TRBD1. Germline loops: CDR1 MDHEN, CDR2 SYDVKM. The trim removed 5 bases at V and 1 base at J, leaving 13 bases unmatched. This CDR3 contains 18 residues. The CDR3 sequence is CASSIGQGLGRSNQPQHF. The CDR3 DNA reads TGTGCCAGCAGTATTGGACAGGGCCTAGGACGAAGCAATCAGCCCCAGCATTTT.

This clone came up once. The CDR3 region is CASSLDRGDEKLFF. In nucleotides, the CDR3 is TGTGCCAGCAGCTTGGACAGGGGGGATGAAAAACTGTTTTTT. The rearrangement links TRBV5-4 to TRBJ1-4; 8 nucleotides agree with TRBD1. V gave up 0 bases and J gave up 6 bases; unmatched junction bases: 1. The germline gives CDR1 SGHNT, CDR2 YYREEE (reference sequence). The CDR3 is made up of 14 amino acids. The entire variable domain, with the rest obtained from reference TRBV5-4 and TRBJ1-4, is as follows: ETGVTQSPTHLIKTRGQQVTLRCSSQSGHNTVSWYQQALGQGPQFIFQYYREEENGRGNFPPRFSGLQFPNYSSELNVNALELDDSALYLCASSLDRGDEKLFFGSGTQLSVL.

The V and J genes are TRBV18 and TRBJ2-5; the match to TRBD1 covers 7 bases. CDR1 KGHSH and CDR2 LQKENI come from the germline V gene. Trimming cost V 6 bases and J 6 bases; bases outside gene matches: 10. This CDR3 region has 14 residues. Written as DNA, the CDR3 is TGTGCCAGCTCTCCCAACAGGGGAAGAAAGACCCAGTACTTC. Translation gives CASSPNRGRKTQYF.

The chain uses TRBV28 and TRBJ2-5; maybe TRBD2 (6 bases). CDR1 is MDHEN, CDR2 SYDVKM, per germline. This CDR3 is built from 17 residues. Trimming removed 5 bases at V and 2 bases at J, with 21 bases between. CDR3 sequence (DNA): TGTGCCAGCAGTCCGTACTCCGGGACTCAAAAACAAGAGACCCAGTACTTC. This translates into CASSPYSGTQKQETQYF.

This chain links TRBV6-1 with TRBJ2-7, with TRBD2 matching 11 bases. CDR1 MNHNS and CDR2 SASEGT come from the germline V gene. With 2 bases clipped from V and 0 bases from J, the junction kept 0 bases outside the gene matches. This CDR3 has 15 amino acids. This CDR3 is CASSELAGGSYEQYF. CDR3 nucleotide sequence: TGTGCCAGCAGTGAACTAGCGGGAGGCTCCTACGAGCAGTACTTC.

The rearrangement joins TRBV18 to TRBJ2-3, with D unresolved. The CDR3 length is 17 residues. V dropped 2 bases and J dropped 0 bases, with 15 bases sitting between them. The germline gives CDR1 KGHSH, CDR2 LQKENI. The CDR3 DNA reads TGTGCCAGCTCACCAATGACACTCCAAACTAGCACAGATACGCAGTATTTT. Residues: CASSPMTLQTSTDTQYF.

This chain connects TRBV28 to TRBJ1-5; the match to TRBD1 covers 10 bases. This CDR3 is built from 15 residues. V gave up 5 bases and J gave up 5 bases; unmatched junction bases: 6. CDR1 is MDHEN, CDR2 SYDVKM, per germline. The CDR3 DNA follows: TGTGCCAGCAGTCCTCCGGGACAGGGGTATCAGCCCCAGCATTTT. As protein: CASSPPGQGYQPQHF.

The rearrangement uses TRBV23-1 and TRBJ2-5; D not certain. TRBV23-1 is identified as an open reading frame with a role that is uncertain. The CDR3 has 14 residues. The V and J ends lost 2 bases and 0 bases respectively, with 7 bases between them. DNA of the CDR3: TGCGCCAGCAGTCAACCGGAGTACCAAGAGACCCAGTACTTC. This sequence encodes CASSQPEYQETQYF.

In this sample, this clone turned up once. The CDR3, as DNA: TGTGCCAGCAGCTTGGTGTCAGGGGGCATCAACACCATATATTTT. Translated, it gives CASSLVSGGINTIYF. This chain uses TRBV5-8 with TRBJ1-3; 8 bases fit TRBD1. After removal of 0 bases from V and 7 bases from J, the junction contained 6 bases not matched to a gene. This CDR3 contains 15 residues. CDR1 SGHTS and CDR2 YDEGEE come from the germline V gene.

The chain's CDR3 is CSVVGIVRGVDDTQYF. In nucleotides, the CDR3 is TGCAGCGTTGTGGGGATAGTGCGGGGTGTGGATGATACGCAGTATTTT. This chain joins TRBV29-1 and TRBJ2-3; D may be TRBD2 (6 bases). With 4 bases removed from V and 6 bases from J, the gap between germline ends came to 23 bases. Germline V lookup: CDR1 SQVTM, CDR2 ANQGSEA. The CDR3 is made up of 16 amino acids.